A single sample gave rise to the 21 T cell receptor beta chains below, sequenced in a study of a mutant IDH1 vaccine in newly diagnosed glioma. The antigens these receptors bind are not known. Clones were sequenced by immunoSEQ multiplex PCR, and TCRdb holds only the in-frame ones, with some missing. The table has under 60,000 clones, 76% seen once. Time point given: week 47, end of study. With topical imiquimod, each dose of the vaccine consisted of 300 ug of mutant IDH1 20-mer peptide. The specimen comprised PBMCs, sampled from a glioma patient whose treatment included an IDH1 peptide vaccine. All receptors come from a woman aged 40 to 50 with glioma. Some clones in this sample may be carry-over from other donors' samples.

The V and J genes are TRBV29-1 and TRBJ1-2; D is undetermined. There are 10 residues in the CDR3. The ends were cut back, 6 bases at V and 1 base at J, with 3 bases in the middle. Germline-derived CDR1 and CDR2 are SQVTM and ANQGSEA. The CDR3, as DNA: TGCAGCGTCGATAACTATGGCTACACCTTC. It encodes CSVDNYGYTF.

Concerning this clone: The junction and the germline gene differ at one end; a read error may be behind it. This specimen includes other DNA sequences encoding the same CDR3. The chain couples TRBV29-1 to TRBJ1-3, with D unclear. The CDR3 has 13 residues. Germline CDR1 reads SQVTM; CDR2 reads ANQGSEA. CDR3 amino acids: CSGAKSSGNTIYF. In nucleotides, the CDR3 is TGCAGCGGAGCGAAAAGCTCTGGAAACACTATATATTTT.

The V gene is TRBV19, the J gene TRBJ1-5; D ambiguous. This CDR3 region has 15 residues. Looked up from germline, CDR1 is LNHDA and CDR2 is SQIVND (reference sequence). The V end lost 6 bases, the J end lost 2 bases, and 14 bases lay between the germline ends. The CDR3 spells CASRFLKEGNQPQHF. CDR3 DNA sequence: TGTGCCAGTAGATTCCTTAAGGAGGGCAATCAGCCCCAGCATTTT.

V and J are TRBV6-1 and TRBJ2-7; D assignment may be TRBD1 or TRBD2 (5 bases each). The CDR3 totals 14 residues. Germline lookup yields CDR1 MNHNS and CDR2 SASEGT. Deletions cut 7 bases from V and 2 bases from J, with 15 bases between. CDR3 residues: CASIERDPPYEQYF. CDR3 DNA sequence: TGTGCCAGCATCGAGAGGGACCCCCCCTACGAGCAGTACTTC.

V and J are TRBV6-1 and TRBJ1-5; 7 bases are shared with TRBD1. Germline V CDR1 and CDR2: MNHNS, SASEGT. This CDR3 is 20 amino acids long. The V segment lost 3 bases and the J segment 0 bases; nucleotides outside the gene matches: 17. The CDR3 DNA reads as TGTGCCAGCAGTGATCGGGTTTATTGGACAGGAGAGGGTAGCAATCAGCCCCAGCATTTT. Encoded protein: CASSDRVYWTGEGSNQPQHF.

This chain uses TRBV4-1 with TRBJ2-1; D possibly matches TRBD1 or TRBD2 (5 bases each). Germline CDR1 MGHRA, CDR2 YSYEKL. Between the trimmed V and J ends, which lost 0 bases and 8 bases, there was a span of 17 bases. The CDR3 is 16 amino acids. DNA of the CDR3: TGCGCCAGCAGCCAAGACGCCTATGGGGGTGGAGATGAGCAGTTCTTC. It yields the protein CASSQDAYGGGDEQFF.

The V gene is TRBV10-3, the J gene TRBJ2-7; maybe TRBD1 (6 bases). Trimming left V 11 bases short and J 0 bases short, with 17 bases between. The CDR3 is made up of 14 amino acids. Looked up from germline, CDR1 is ENHRY and CDR2 is SYGVKD. In nucleotides, the CDR3 is TGTGCCGCCAGGGGCGAACTTACCTCCTACGAGCAGTACTTC. Translating gives CAARGELTSYEQYF.

CDR3 DNA sequence: TGTGCCAGCAGCGTAGCGGGTACCGGCACTGAAGCTTTCTTT. Its protein is CASSVAGTGTEAFF. V and J are TRBV9 and TRBJ1-1; D call uncertain. Germline CDR1 reads SGDLS; CDR2 reads YYNGEE. The CDR3 spans 14 residues. Trimming removed 0 bases at V and 4 bases at J, with 10 bases between.

V and J are TRBV4-2 and TRBJ1-2; D is uncertain. The germline V gene has CDR1 LGHNA and CDR2 YNFKEQ. Deletions cut 0 bases from V and 3 bases from J, with 14 bases between. This CDR3 spans 16 amino acids. The CDR3 DNA is TGTGCCAGCAGCCAAGATGCCGCGAGTTCGGACTATGGCTACACCTTC. This gives the protein CASSQDAASSDYGYTF.

The sample holds one count of this clone. The V and J genes are TRBV2 and TRBJ1-1, with TRBD1 matching 8 bases. The CDR3 sequence is 11 residues long. CDR1 SNHLY and CDR2 FYNNEI come from the germline V gene. V lost 7 bases and J lost 8; bases outside the gene matches: 3. The CDR3 bases are TGTGCCAGCAAGGACAGGGTGGAAGCTTTCTTT. Its protein product is CASKDRVEAFF.

The rearrangement links TRBV30 to TRBJ1-3; 9 positions match TRBD1. J gave up 4 bases and V 7 bases, and 8 bases lay outside the gene matches. The CDR3 runs to 14 residues. CDR1 and CDR2 (germline): GTSNPN, SVGIG (reference sequence). The CDR3 DNA reads as TGTGCCTCGGCCCAACAGGGGGCAGGAAACACCATATATTTT. Its protein product is CASAQQGAGNTIYF.

V is TRBV5-6 and J is TRBJ1-3, with 8 positions matching TRBD1. The CDR3 runs to 17 residues. Germline loops: CDR1 SGHDT, CDR2 YYEEEE. V was pared by 2 bases and J by 3 bases, with 10 bases of the junction left unmatched. CDR3 loop: CASSFYSGTGIGNTIYF. In DNA, the CDR3 is TGTGCCAGCAGCTTCTATTCCGGGACAGGAATTGGAAACACCATATATTTT. Variable domain in full (rest from reference TRBV5-6 and TRBJ1-3): DAGVTQSPTHLIKTRGQQVTLRCSPKSGHDTVSWYQQALGQGPQFIFQYYEEEERQRGNFPDRFSGHQFPNYSSELNVNALLLGDSALYLCASSFYSGTGIGNTIYFGEGSWLTVV.

The rearrangement links TRBV19 to TRBJ1-2; TRBD1 might be the D (5 bases). Trimming removed 2 bases from V and 3 bases from J, with 10 bases in between. Germline V gene sequence: CDR1 LNHDA, CDR2 SQIVND (reference sequence). CDR3 length: 14 amino acids. The CDR3 spells CASSIQGPYYGYTF. CDR3 nucleotide sequence: TGTGCCAGTAGTATACAGGGCCCGTACTATGGCTACACCTTC. Complete variable domain (other parts from reference TRBV19 and TRBJ1-2): DGGITQSPKYLFRKEGQNVTLSCEQNLNHDAMYWYRQDPGQGLRLIYYSQIVNDFQKGDIAEGYSVSREKKESFPLTVTSAQKNPTAFYLCASSIQGPYYGYTFGSGTRLTVV.

This clone was counted between two and nine times. The V gene is TRBV5-1, the J gene TRBJ1-3; 9 bases map to TRBD1. Germline V gene lookup returns CDR1 SGHRS and CDR2 YFSETQ. J gave up 4 bases and V 1 base, and 6 bases lay outside the gene matches. The CDR3 loop spans 16 amino acids. CDR3 nucleotides: TGCGCCAGCAGCTTGTCGGGACAGGGTTTCGGAAACACCATATATTTT. As protein: CASSLSGQGFGNTIYF.

This chain links TRBV5-4 with TRBJ1-1, with 9 bases aligning to TRBD1. Per germline, CDR1 SGHNT and CDR2 YYREEE (reference sequence). J gave up 4 bases and V 3 bases, and 7 bases lay outside the gene matches. The CDR3 contains 15 residues. The CDR3 protein is CASSSTGQGPTEAFF. The CDR3 coding sequence is TGTGCCAGCAGCTCGACCGGACAGGGGCCCACTGAAGCTTTCTTT.

This chain connects TRBV2 to TRBJ2-1; no definite D call. Trimming left V 6 bases short and J 6 bases short, with 9 bases between. Germline V CDR1 and CDR2: SNHLY, FYNNEI. The length of the CDR3 is 12 residues. The CDR3: CASRVSTNEQFF. Here the CDR3 DNA reads TGTGCCAGCAGGGTTAGCACCAATGAGCAGTTCTTC.

This chain uses TRBV13 with TRBJ2-1, with D possibly TRBD1 on 6 matching bases. The CDR3 has 13 amino acids. With 5 bases removed from V and 5 bases from J, the gap between germline ends came to 10 bases. The germline V gene encodes CDR1 PRHDT and CDR2 FYEKMQ (reference sequence). CDR3 amino acids: CASSPDRNNEQFF. The CDR3 DNA follows: TGTGCCAGCAGCCCGGACAGAAACAATGAGCAGTTCTTC.

This clone was observed once. The chain uses TRBV4-2 and TRBJ2-6, with 10 bases lining up with TRBD1. Germline trimming cut 3 bases from V and 4 bases from J; bases unmatched to any gene: 6. The CDR3 length is 17 residues. The V gene's germline CDR1 is LGHNA and CDR2 YNFKEQ. CDR3 residues: CASSQADRGPGANVLTF. DNA for the CDR3: TGTGCCAGCAGCCAGGCTGACAGGGGGCCCGGGGCCAACGTCCTGACTTTC.

This clone appeared a few times. This chain connects TRBV5-5 to TRBJ1-1; possible D gene TRBD1, 5 bases. Between the trimmed V and J ends, which lost 3 bases and 3 bases, there was a span of 9 bases. The germline V gene encodes CDR1 SGHKS and CDR2 YYEKEE (reference sequence). The CDR3 has 13 amino acids. Here the CDR3 reads CASSSGPYTEAFF. CDR3 nucleotide sequence: TGTGCCAGCAGCTCGGGACCATACACTGAAGCTTTCTTT.

The DNA for the CDR3 is TGTGCCAGCAGCTTACTCCTTTCTCCCCCTGAAGCTTTCTTT. Amino acids: CASSLLLSPPEAFF. This chain uses TRBV7-2 with TRBJ1-1; D ambiguous. CDR3 length: 14 residues. The germline gives CDR1 SGHTA, CDR2 FQGNSA. V lost 2 bases and J lost 6, with 13 bases in between.

This clone was picked up a small number of times. The rearrangement uses TRBV5-8 and TRBJ2-2; D is unclear. The germline V gene encodes CDR1 SGHTS and CDR2 YDEGEE. V lost 4 bases to trimming and J lost 6 bases, with 22 bases between them. This CDR3 has 17 amino acids. CDR3 coding DNA: TGTGCCAGCAGCCCCGCCCCCAACTGGTCTGAGGCCGGGGAGCTGTTTTTT. This gives the protein CASSPAPNWSEAGELFF.